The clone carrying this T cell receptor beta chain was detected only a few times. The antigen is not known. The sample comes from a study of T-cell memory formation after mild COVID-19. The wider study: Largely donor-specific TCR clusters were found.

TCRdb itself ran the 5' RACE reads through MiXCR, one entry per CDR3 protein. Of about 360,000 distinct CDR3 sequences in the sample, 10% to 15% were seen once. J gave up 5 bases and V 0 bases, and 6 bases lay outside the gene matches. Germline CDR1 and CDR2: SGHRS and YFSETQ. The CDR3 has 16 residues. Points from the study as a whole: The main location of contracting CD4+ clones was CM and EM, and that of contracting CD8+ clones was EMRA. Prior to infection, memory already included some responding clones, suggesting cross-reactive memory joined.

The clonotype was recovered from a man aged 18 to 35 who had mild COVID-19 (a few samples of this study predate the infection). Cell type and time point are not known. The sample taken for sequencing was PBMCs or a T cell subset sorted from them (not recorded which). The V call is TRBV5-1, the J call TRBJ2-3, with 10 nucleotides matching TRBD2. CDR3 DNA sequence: TGCGCCAGCAGCTTGGTCCTAGCGGGGGCTGGAGATACGCAGTATTTT. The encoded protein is CASSLVLAGAGDTQYF.